This T cell receptor (beta chain) appears in the sequencing data of a study of T-cell memory formation after mild COVID-19. About the research overall: For the most part, TCR clusters were specific to one donor. Study outcomes and limitations: The SARS-CoV-2 specificity of second-wave clones reaching peak at day 37 remained unverified.

TCRdb recomputed calls from the 5' RACE reads with MiXCR, one row per CDR3 protein. The profile shows about 390,000 distinct CDR3 sequences, roughly 15% of them singletons. In regard to this clonotype: Its antigen is not identified.

The CDR3 is made up of 14 amino acids. V lost 3 bases and J 11 bases, leaving 16 bases between the germline ends. Germline CDR1 and CDR2: MNHEY and SMNVEV (reference sequence). Sequencing used PBMCs or a T cell subset sorted from them (not recorded which). The chain is built from TRBV27 and TRBJ2-2; D gene unclear. This TCR was sampled from a young man who had mild COVID-19 (a few samples of this study predate the infection). Cell type and time point are not known. CDR3 loop: CASSFRPDLGELFF. CDR3 bases: TGTGCCAGCAGTTTTCGACCAGACCTCGGAGAGCTGTTTTTT.